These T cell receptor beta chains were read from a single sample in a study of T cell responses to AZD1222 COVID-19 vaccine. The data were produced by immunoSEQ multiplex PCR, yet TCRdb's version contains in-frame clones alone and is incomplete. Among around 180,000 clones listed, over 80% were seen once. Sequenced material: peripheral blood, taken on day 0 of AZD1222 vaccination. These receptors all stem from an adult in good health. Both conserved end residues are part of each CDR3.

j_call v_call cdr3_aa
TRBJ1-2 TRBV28 CASSLVRGRQGYTF
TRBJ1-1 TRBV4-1 CASSQLFDGTEAFF
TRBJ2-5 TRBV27 CASSLPPGTQYF
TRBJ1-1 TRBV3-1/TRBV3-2 CASSHGTPQAFF
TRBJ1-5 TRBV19 CASSGTGGNQPQHF
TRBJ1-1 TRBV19 CASRILLDRGNTEAFF
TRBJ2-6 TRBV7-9 CASSLLDSGANVLTF
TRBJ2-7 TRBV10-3 CAIRSGLETQVEQYF
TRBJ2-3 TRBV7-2 CASSLGRESTDTQYF
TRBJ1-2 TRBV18 CASSLSGYGYTF
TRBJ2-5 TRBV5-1 CASSDVIGETQYF
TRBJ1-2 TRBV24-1 CATSEQGYYGYTF
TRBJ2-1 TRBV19 CASSPVAGNNEQFF
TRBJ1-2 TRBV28 CASSLLAGTGPNYGYTF
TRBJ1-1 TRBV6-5 CASSRAVNTEAFF
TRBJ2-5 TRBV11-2 CASSPRRRGARETQYF
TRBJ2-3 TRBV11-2 CASSLGPTGGTDTQYF
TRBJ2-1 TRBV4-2 CASSQGGSGEQFF
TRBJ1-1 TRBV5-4 CASSLGGNTEAFF
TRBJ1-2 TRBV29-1 CSVEVSSDYGYTF
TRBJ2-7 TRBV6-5 CASSYSLGEQYF
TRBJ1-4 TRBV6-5 CASSHTTGGDEKLFF
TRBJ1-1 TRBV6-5 CASRGTENTEAFF
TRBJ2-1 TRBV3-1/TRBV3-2 CAGSSGSPGLNNEQFF
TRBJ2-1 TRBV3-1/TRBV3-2 CASSQGRQVEQFF
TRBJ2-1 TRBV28 CASSQYSGNYNEQFF
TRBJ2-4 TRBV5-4 CASSPRDRANIQYF
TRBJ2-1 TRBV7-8 CASSLVMQGLKQGEQFF
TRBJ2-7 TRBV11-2 CASSLGLEYEQYF
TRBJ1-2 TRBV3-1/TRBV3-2 CASSQSERFYGYTF
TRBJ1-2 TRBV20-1 CSAWDRPFRTF
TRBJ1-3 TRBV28 CASSLYTSGNTIYF
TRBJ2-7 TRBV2 CASSKHSYEQYF
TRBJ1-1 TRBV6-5 CASSPGALGEAFF
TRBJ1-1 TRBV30 CAWSTYRDRRTEAFF
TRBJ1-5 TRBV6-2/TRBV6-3 CASSYGTGGQPQHF
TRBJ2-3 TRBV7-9 CASSLQEGDTQYF
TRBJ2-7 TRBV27 CASSAPSGRASHEQYF
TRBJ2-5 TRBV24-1 CATGAGETQYF
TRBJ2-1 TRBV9 CASSVGGQGTYNEQFF
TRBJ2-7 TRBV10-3 CAIRGAQGLAGESYEQYF
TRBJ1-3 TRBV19 CASSLGADFHKSGNTIYF
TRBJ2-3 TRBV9 CASSGGGVTPPDTQYF
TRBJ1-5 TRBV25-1 CASSEWGRPSNQPQHF
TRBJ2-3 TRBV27 CASSTLAGVSTDTQYF
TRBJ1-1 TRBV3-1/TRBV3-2 CASSLSDRTTEAFF
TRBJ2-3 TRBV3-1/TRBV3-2 CASSPAGTSGDTQYF
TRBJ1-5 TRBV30 CAWSVGQLYSNQPQHF
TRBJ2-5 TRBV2 CASRQGAQETQYF
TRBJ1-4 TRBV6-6 CASSRTGAPGTNEKLFF
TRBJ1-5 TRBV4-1 CASSQTDRVTQPQHF
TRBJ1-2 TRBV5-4 CASSFRAGGFYGYTF